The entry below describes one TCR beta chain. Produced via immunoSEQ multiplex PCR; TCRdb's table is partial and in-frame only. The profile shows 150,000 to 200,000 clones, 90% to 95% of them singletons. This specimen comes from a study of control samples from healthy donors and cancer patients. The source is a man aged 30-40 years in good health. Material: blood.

The chain's CDR3 is CASSIGRLPQHF. CDR3 nucleotides: TGTGCCAGTAGTATCGGACGGCTACCCCAGCATTTT. The chain employs TRBV19 and TRBJ1-5; unclear D gene. Germline V gene data show CDR1 as LNHDA and CDR2 as SQIVND (reference sequence). V was pared by 3 bases and J by 10 bases, with 10 bases between. CDR3 length equals 12 residues.